These T cell receptor beta chains were read from a single sample in a study of CD8+ T cells in alopecia areata. Some clones are missing from TCRdb's copy, which holds only in-frame ones; the method was immunoSEQ multiplex PCR. Of over 250,000 clones listed, 50% to 75% were seen once; the top ten hold around 0.84%. Material: CD4+ T cells sorted from blood, obtained at approximately week 51, from a patient treated with tofacitinib. The receptors here all came from a human donor with alopecia areata. CDR3s include the opening cysteine and the closing phenylalanine or tryptophan. Each record gives: V gene, J gene, clone size, D gene, CDR3 DNA, CDR3 protein. D genes are given only for firm matches. A clone size is listed for some rows: how often the clone was seen (once, few, many), or a class if it is expanded.

>TRBV7-9|TRBJ1-2|.|.
TGTGCCAGCAGCCTAGCGGCAGGGCGGATCAACTATGGCTACACCTTC
CASSLAAGRINYGYTF
>TRBV29-1|TRBJ2-1|.|.
TGCAGCGTTCAAGAGGACCGCTACAATGAGCAGTTCTTC
CSVQEDRYNEQFF
>TRBV14|TRBJ2-5|.|.
TGTGCCAGCAGCCAGGGCTGGGAACTCCAAGAGACCCAGTACTTC
CASSQGWELQETQYF
>TRBV30|TRBJ1-3|.|.
TGTGCCTGGAGTCCAGGGGTTACTGGAAACACCATATATTTT
CAWSPGVTGNTIYF
>TRBV5-1|TRBJ1-2|.|.
TGCGCCAGCAGTAAGGAGGGGGACTATGGCTACACCTTC
CASSKEGDYGYTF
>TRBV6-5|TRBJ1-2|.|TRBD1
TGTGCCAGCAGTTACGGGGACAGGGGAGGCTATGGCTACACCTTC
CASSYGDRGGYGYTF
>TRBV29-1|TRBJ1-2|.|TRBD1
TGCAGCGTTGAATACAGGGGGCCATTGGACTATGGCTACACCTTC
CSVEYRGPLDYGYTF
>TRBV12-5|TRBJ2-1|.|.
TGTGCTAGTGGTTTGGTAGAAGTTCGGAATGAGCAGTTCTTC
CASGLVEVRNEQFF
>TRBV4-2|TRBJ1-6|.|.
TGTGCCAGCAGCCAAGATGGCAGGAATCAGGATTCACCCCTCCACTTT
CASSQDGRNQDSPLHF
>TRBV6-5|TRBJ1-2|.|TRBD1
TGTGCCAGCAGTCCACAGGGGGAGATGGATGGCTACACCTTC
CASSPQGEMDGYTF
>TRBV4-2|TRBJ1-1|.|.
TGTGCCAGCCGGTCAATAGACGCAGTGAACACTGAAGCTTTCTTT
CASRSIDAVNTEAFF
>TRBV29-1|TRBJ2-3|.|.
TGCAGCGTCGCGCACGGGCTGGGAGATACGCAGTATTTT
CSVAHGLGDTQYF
>TRBV13|TRBJ1-6|few|TRBD1
TGTGCCAGCAGCTTAGTGAGACAGGGGCTTCATAATTCACCCCTCCACTTT
CASSLVRQGLHNSPLHF
>TRBV5-4|TRBJ2-2|few|.
TGTGCCAGCAGCTTGGGGGCGAGGAGTCTGAACACCGGGGAGCTGTTTTTT
CASSLGARSLNTGELFF
>TRBV2|TRBJ2-7|many|TRBD1
TGTGCCATAACCACGAAGACAGGGGGAACCTACGAGCAGTACTTC
CAITTKTGGTYEQYF
>TRBV15|TRBJ2-1|.|.
TGTGCCACCAGCAGAGAGGGTTTCGGCGAGCAGTTCTTC
CATSREGFGEQFF
>TRBV7-6|TRBJ2-3|.|TRBD1
TGTGCCAGCAGCTCACGGGACAGGGCCCGAACTAGCACAGATACGCAGTATTTT
CASSSRDRARTSTDTQYF
>TRBV20-1|TRBJ2-7|.|.
TGCAGTGTTCACCGGGAATACGAGCAGTACTTC
CSVHREYEQYF
>TRBV6-6|TRBJ2-1|.|.
TGTGCCAGCAGAGGCCACAATGAGCAGTTCTTC
CASRGHNEQFF
>TRBV19|TRBJ2-2|few|.
TGTGCCACCTTAAAGGGGGGGGGCACCGGGGAGCTGTTTTTT
CATLKGGGTGELFF
>TRBV5-1|TRBJ2-5|.|TRBD1
TGCGCCAGCAGCTGGACAGGGGCCGAGGAGACCCAGTACTTC
CASSWTGAEETQYF
>TRBV14|TRBJ1-1|.|.
TGTGCCAGCAGCCCCGTAGGGCGTCCTGAAGCTTTCTTT
CASSPVGRPEAFF
>TRBV9|TRBJ2-1|.|TRBD1
TGTGCCAGCAGCTTTGGACAGGGCACTTACAATGAGCAGTTCTTC
CASSFGQGTYNEQFF
>TRBV30|TRBJ1-2|.|.
TGTGCCTGTTACAGCGGTGTTGGCTACACCTTC
CACYSGVGYTF
>TRBV19|TRBJ2-2|.|.
TGTGCCAGTAAGATCCGGGACGGCCGAATGACCGGGGAGCTGTTTTTT
CASKIRDGRMTGELFF